This T cell receptor beta chain was observed in a study of cytomegalovirus exposure and HLA in healthy donors. The study, taken as a whole, reports: Several of the most significant clusters were apparently associated with common viral pathogens in a later analysis. Overall, around 160 TCR beta chains were annotated as cytomegalovirus-associated. Analysis was carried out at a later point, and it linked a missense DCLRE1C variant to TCR beta V- and J-gene trimming.

This CDR3 comprises 17 residues. The V and J ends lost 3 bases and 0 bases respectively, with 13 bases between them. Germline V gene lookup returns CDR1 SGHRS and CDR2 YFSETQ. With regard to this clone: The target antigen is unknown.

The PCR contained 60 Vbeta and 13 Jbeta primers. Sequenced by immunoSEQ multiplex PCR; TCRdb stores in-frame clones only, minus some. The table includes approximately 67,000 clones, approximately 90% detected once. V and J are TRBV5-1 and TRBJ2-6, with a weak D call TRBD1 (6 bases). Sequencing used PBMCs. This TCR came from a young woman in good health and CMV-seropositive. CDR3 in DNA: TGCGCCAGCAGCTGGGACACAGTCCTCTCTGGGGCCAACGTCCTGACTTTC. Translation gives CASSWDTVLSGANVLTF.